This T cell receptor beta chain was documented in a study of CD8 T cells in Susac syndrome. Study-level points and caveats: It was acknowledged by the study that relatively few individuals were included in its TCR sequencing and HLA analysis.

The authors sequenced TCR beta from blood CD8+ and CD4+ T cells. Negative isolation was applied to CD8+ and CD4+ T cells, and FACS enrichment was applied to TEMRA cells. The CDR3 runs 14 residues. Trimming removed 3 bases at V and 6 bases at J, with 15 bases between. Germline-derived CDR1 and CDR2 are DFQATT and SNEGSKA (reference sequence). With respect to this clonotype: Its specificity is not known.

The RNA input was about 0.5 to 1 ug, and it was reverse transcribed with random hexamers. Coverage of TCR beta CDR3 amplification by immunoSEQ multiplex PCR extended to 54 Vbeta and 13 Jbeta. TCRdb redid the calling of the immunoSEQ multiplex PCR reads with MiXCR, one entry per CDR3 protein. The table has 200,000 or so distinct CDR3 sequences, 90% to 95% seen once. The specimen was CD4+ T cells from PBMCs. This chain uses TRBV20-1 with TRBJ2-1; no reliable D call. The clonotype originates from a human donor with multiple sclerosis. The CDR3 protein is CSARRPTPPNEQFF. The CDR3 DNA reads TGCAGTGCTAGGAGACCGACTCCTCCCAATGAGCAGTTCTTC.